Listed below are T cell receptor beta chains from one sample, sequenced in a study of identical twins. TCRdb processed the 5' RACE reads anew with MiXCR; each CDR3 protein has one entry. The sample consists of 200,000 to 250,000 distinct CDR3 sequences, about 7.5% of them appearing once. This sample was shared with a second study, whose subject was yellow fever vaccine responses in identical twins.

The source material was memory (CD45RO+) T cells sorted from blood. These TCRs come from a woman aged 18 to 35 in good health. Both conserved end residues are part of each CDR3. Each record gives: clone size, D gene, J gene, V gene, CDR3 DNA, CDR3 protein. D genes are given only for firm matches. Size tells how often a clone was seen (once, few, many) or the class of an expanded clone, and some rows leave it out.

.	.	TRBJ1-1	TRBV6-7	TGTGCCAGTCAGATGAACACTGAAGCTTTCTTT	CASQMNTEAFF
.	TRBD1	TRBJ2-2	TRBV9	TGTGCCAGCAGCGTAGTACCTGTGACAGGGGTCGGGGAGCTGTTTTTT	CASSVVPVTGVGELFF
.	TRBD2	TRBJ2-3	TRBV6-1	TGTGCCAGCCGTATCTTAGCGGGTACTAGCACAGATACGCAGTATTTT	CASRILAGTSTDTQYF
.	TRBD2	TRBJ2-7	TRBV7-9	TGTGCCAGCAGCCTTCGGGGGGGGGCGAGCTACGAGCAGTACTTC	CASSLRGGASYEQYF
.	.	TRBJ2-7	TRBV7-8	TGTGCCAGCAGCTCCCGGTCGGGGGAACGTCGCTACGAGCAGTACTTC	CASSSRSGERRYEQYF
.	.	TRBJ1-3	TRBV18	TGTGCCAGCTCACCCCGGACACCAAATCCCTCTGGAAACACCATATATTTT	CASSPRTPNPSGNTIYF
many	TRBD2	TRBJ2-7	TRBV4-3	TGCGCCAGCAGCCGGACTTCCGGACTAGCTAACTCCTACGAGCAGTACTTC	CASSRTSGLANSYEQYF
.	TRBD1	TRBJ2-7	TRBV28	TGTGCCACCCTTACGACAGGGGACCGCCCCTACGAGCAGTACTTC	CATLTTGDRPYEQYF
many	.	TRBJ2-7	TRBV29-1	TGCAGCGTTGAAACAGGGTATGAGCAGTACTTC	CSVETGYEQYF
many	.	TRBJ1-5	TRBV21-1	TGTGCCAGCAGCAGAGGGACAGTTGTTTTTAGCAATCAGCCCCAGCATTTT	CASSRGTVVFSNQPQHF
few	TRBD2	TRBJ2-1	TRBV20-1	TGCAGTGCTAGAGTGTCTAGCGGGAACTATGAGCAGTTCTTC	CSARVSSGNYEQFF
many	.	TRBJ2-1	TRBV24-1	TGTGCCACCAGTGAGGCCGGGGGCACTGGTTCTGGGGCCAATGAGCAGTTCTTC	CATSEAGGTGSGANEQFF
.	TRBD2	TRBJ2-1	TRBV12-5	TGTGCTAGTGGTAGCGGGATTTTCTCCGCGGGCGATGAGCAGTTCTTC	CASGSGIFSAGDEQFF
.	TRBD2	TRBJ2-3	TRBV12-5	TGTGCTAGTGGACCGGGACTAGCGGGAGGAGACCTCACAGATACGCAGTATTTT	CASGPGLAGGDLTDTQYF
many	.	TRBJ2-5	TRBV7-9	TGTGCCAGCAGGCTTCAAGAGACCCAGTACTTC	CASRLQETQYF
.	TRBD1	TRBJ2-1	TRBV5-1	TGCGCCAGCAGGCCGGGACAGGGTTCCTACAATGAGCAGTTCTTC	CASRPGQGSYNEQFF
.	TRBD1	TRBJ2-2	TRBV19	TGTGCCAGTAGTCCCTGGGGGCAGGGGGCTACCGGGGAGCTGTTTTTT	CASSPWGQGATGELFF
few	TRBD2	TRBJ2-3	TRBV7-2	TGTGCCAGCAGCCCAGGAGGGACTACCTACACAGATACGCAGTATTTT	CASSPGGTTYTDTQYF
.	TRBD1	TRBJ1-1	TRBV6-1	TGTGCCAGCAGCCCTCGCCCGGGACAGGAAACTGAAGCTTTCTTT	CASSPRPGQETEAFF
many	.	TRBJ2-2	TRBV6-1	TGTGCCAGCAGTGCGCAGGGGCGGGCCGGGGAGCTGTTTTTT	CASSAQGRAGELFF
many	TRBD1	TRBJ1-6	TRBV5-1	TGCGCCAGCAGCTTCGGACAGGGGGGTTCACCCCTCCACTTT	CASSFGQGGSPLHF
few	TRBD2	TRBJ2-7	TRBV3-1	TGTGCCAGCAGCCAAGAGCCTAGCGGATACGAGCAGTACTTC	CASSQEPSGYEQYF
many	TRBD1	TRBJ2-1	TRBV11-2	TGTGCCAGCAGCTTAGGTGTCCATGGCGGGACAGGCCACAATGAGCAGTTCTTC	CASSLGVHGGTGHNEQFF
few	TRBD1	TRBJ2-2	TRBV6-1	TGTGCCAGCAGGCCTCAGGGACAGGGATTCGGCGTCACCGGGGAGCTGTTTTTT	CASRPQGQGFGVTGELFF
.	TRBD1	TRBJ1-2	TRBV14	TGTGCCAGCAGCCCGGGACAGGGAACAGTAGGCTACACCTTC	CASSPGQGTVGYTF
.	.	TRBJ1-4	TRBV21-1	TGTGCCAGCAGCTGGCGTCGAACTAATGAAAAACTGTTTTTT	CASSWRRTNEKLFF
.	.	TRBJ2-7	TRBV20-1	TGCAGTGCTAAAGGGACTTACGAGCAGTACTTC	CSAKGTYEQYF
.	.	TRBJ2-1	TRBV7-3	TGTGCCAGCAGCTTCGAGGGTAGCGGCAATGAGCAGTTCTTC	CASSFEGSGNEQFF
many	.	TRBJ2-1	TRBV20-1	TGCAGTGCTAGTGGCGGGTTGTACTTGAATGAGCAGTTCTTC	CSASGGLYLNEQFF
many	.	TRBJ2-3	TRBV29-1	TGCAGCGTTGCCCCAGGGGGGACTTTTACGCAGTATTTT	CSVAPGGTFTQYF
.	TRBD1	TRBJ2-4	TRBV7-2	TGTGCCAGCAGCGGGGGACAGGGGGCTAGGGAAAACATTCAGTACTTC	CASSGGQGARENIQYF
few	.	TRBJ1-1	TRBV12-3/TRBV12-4	TGTGCCAGCACCCGCACGGGGCCCGTAATGAACACTGAAGCTTTCTTT	CASTRTGPVMNTEAFF
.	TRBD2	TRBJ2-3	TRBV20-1	TGCAAGGGACTAGCGGGGGACACAGATACGCAGTATTTT	CKGLAGDTDTQYF
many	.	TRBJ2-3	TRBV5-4	TGTGCCAGCAGCGTCAGTACCACGCCGGGAAGAGATACGCAGTATTTT	CASSVSTTPGRDTQYF
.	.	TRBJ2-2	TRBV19	TGTGCCAGTAGTATAAGGCGGGAGAACACCGGGGAGCTGTTTTTT	CASSIRRENTGELFF
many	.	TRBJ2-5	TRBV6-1	TGTGCCAGCAGTGGCCTGATAGGGGACCCCGAGACCCAGTACTTC	CASSGLIGDPETQYF
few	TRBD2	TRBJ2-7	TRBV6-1	TGTGCCAGCAAGCCGGGACTAGCGGCTTACGAGCAGTACTTC	CASKPGLAAYEQYF
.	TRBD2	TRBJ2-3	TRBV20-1	TGCAGTGCTAGTCCCTTAGCGGGAGATAGCACAGATACGCAGTATTTT	CSASPLAGDSTDTQYF
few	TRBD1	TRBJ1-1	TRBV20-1	TGCAGTGCTAGAGAAGGGACAGGGGTTACTGAAGCTTTCTTT	CSAREGTGVTEAFF
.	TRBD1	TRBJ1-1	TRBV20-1	TGCAGTGCTAGGACGCCTACAGGGGGAAGTACTGAAGCTTTCTTT	CSARTPTGGSTEAFF
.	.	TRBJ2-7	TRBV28	TGTGCCAGCTTTTCGTACGCTTCGGGGGCCCACGAGCAGTACTTC	CASFSYASGAHEQYF
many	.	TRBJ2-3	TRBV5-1	TGCGCCAGCAGCTTAATTTCTCCGCTAGCCGGGACAGATACGCAGTATTTT	CASSLISPLAGTDTQYF
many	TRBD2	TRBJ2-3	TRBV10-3	TGTGCCATCAGCGCTCTACGGTCAGCGGGAGCTTCAGATACGCAGTATTTT	CAISALRSAGASDTQYF
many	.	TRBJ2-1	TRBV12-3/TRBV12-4	TGTGCCAGCTTGTTATTTGATGGGCTAGGCAACTACAATGAGCAGTTCTTC	CASLLFDGLGNYNEQFF
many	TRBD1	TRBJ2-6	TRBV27	TGTGCCAGCAGTGGGGACAGGGGTGTGGCCAACGTCCTGACTTTC	CASSGDRGVANVLTF
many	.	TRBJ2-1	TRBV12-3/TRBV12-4	TGTGCCAGCAGCAACCCCCCGGAGGGTGAGCAGTTCTTC	CASSNPPEGEQFF
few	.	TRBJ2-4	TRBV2	TGTGCCAGCAGAGATAGGGGCCCACCCGGGAGGTACTTC	CASRDRGPPGRYF
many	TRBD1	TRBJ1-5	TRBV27	TGTGCCAGCTCTGACAGGGGAGCAAATCAGCCCCAGCATTTT	CASSDRGANQPQHF